This entry describes one T cell receptor (beta chain). This sample was included in a study of CD8+CD57+ T cells in acquired aplastic anemia. Patients picked for sequencing had shown CD8+CD57+ cell expansion detected by flow cytometry. According to the study, genomic DNA was the template for TCR beta VDJ and CDR3 profiling. TCRdb re-analysed the reads in MiXCR, keeping a single row per CDR3 protein. The sample has 55,000 to 60,000 distinct CDR3 sequences, around 50% seen once. The CDR3 consists of 14 residues. Trimming pared 2 bases from V and 1 base from J, leaving 11 bases between. CDR1 and CDR2 from the germline V gene are DFQATT and SNEGSKA (reference sequence).

Sequenced sample: sorted CD4+, CD8+, or CD8+CD57+ T cells (not recorded which) from PBMCs. The receptor was isolated from a human donor with aplastic anemia. The chain employs TRBV20-1 and TRBJ1-1, with D uncertain. The CDR3, as DNA: TGCAGTGCTAGATTGGAGCCCACGAACACTGAAGCTTTCTTT. Its protein is CSARLEPTNTEAFF.